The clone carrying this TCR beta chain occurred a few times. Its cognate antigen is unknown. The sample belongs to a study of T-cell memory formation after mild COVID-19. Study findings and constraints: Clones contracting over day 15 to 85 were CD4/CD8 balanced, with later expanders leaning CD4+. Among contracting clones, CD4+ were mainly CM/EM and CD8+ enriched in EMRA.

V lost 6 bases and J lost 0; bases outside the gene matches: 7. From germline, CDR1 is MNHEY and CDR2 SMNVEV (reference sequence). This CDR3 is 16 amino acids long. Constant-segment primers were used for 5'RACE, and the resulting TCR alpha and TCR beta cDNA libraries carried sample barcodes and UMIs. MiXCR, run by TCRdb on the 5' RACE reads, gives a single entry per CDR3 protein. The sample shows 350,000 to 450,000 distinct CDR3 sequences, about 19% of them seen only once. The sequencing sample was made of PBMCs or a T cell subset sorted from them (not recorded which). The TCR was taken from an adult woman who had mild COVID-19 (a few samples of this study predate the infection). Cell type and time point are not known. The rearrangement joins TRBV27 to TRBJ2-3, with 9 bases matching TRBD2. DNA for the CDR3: TGTGCCAGCAGAGCGGGGGGCCATCCTAGCACAGATACGCAGTATTTT. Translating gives CASRAGGHPSTDTQYF.